This T cell receptor (beta chain) was identified in a study of CD8 T cells in Susac syndrome. TCR beta from blood CD8+ and CD4+ T cells was sequenced. An amount of RNA that ranged from roughly 0.5 to 1 ug was reverse transcribed with random hexamers. TCRdb reanalysed the immunoSEQ multiplex PCR reads using MiXCR and keeps one entry per CDR3 protein. This table holds some 130,000 distinct CDR3 sequences, over 90% found once. The germline V gene encodes CDR1 SNHLY and CDR2 FYNNEI. With 3 bases removed from V and 7 bases from J, the gap between germline ends came to 10 bases. The CDR3 runs to 13 residues.

This chain uses TRBV2 with TRBJ1-5; a weak D match, TRBD1 (5 bases). The sequence derives from a human donor in good health. Sequenced: CD4+ T cells from PBMCs. This CDR3 is CASSDSWGQPQHF. DNA of the CDR3: TGTGCCAGCAGTGATTCATGGGGCCAGCCCCAGCATTTT.